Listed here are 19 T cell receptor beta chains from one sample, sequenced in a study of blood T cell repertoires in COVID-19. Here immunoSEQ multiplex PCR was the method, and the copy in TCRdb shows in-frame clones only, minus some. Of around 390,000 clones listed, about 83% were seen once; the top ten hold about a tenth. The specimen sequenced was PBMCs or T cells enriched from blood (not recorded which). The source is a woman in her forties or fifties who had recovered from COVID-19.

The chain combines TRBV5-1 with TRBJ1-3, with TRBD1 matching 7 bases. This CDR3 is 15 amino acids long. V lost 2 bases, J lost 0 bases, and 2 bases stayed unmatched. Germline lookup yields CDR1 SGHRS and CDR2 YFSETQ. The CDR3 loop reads CASSFTGDSGNTIYF. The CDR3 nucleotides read TGCGCCAGCAGCTTCACAGGGGACTCTGGAAACACCATATATTTT.

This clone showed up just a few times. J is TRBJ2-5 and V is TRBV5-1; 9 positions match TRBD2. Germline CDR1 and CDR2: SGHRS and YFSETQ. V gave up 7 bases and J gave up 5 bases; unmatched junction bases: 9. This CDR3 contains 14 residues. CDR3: CASGAGGVGETQYF. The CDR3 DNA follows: TGCGCCAGCGGAGCGGGGGGCGTAGGGGAGACCCAGTACTTC.

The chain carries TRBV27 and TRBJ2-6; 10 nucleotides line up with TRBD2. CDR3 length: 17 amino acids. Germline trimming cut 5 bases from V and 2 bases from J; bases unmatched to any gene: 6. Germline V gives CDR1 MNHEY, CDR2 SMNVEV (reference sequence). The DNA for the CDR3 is TGTGCCAGCAGTAAGCGGGAGGGAGTCGCTGGGGCCAACGTCCTGACTTTC. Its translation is CASSKREGVAGANVLTF.

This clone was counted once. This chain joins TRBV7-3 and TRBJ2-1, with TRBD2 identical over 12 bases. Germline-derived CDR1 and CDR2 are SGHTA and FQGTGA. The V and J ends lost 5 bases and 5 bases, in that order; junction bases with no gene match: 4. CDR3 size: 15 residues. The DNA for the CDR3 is TGTGCCAGCAGCCCAAGGACTAGCGGGGACAATGAGCAGTTCTTC. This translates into CASSPRTSGDNEQFF. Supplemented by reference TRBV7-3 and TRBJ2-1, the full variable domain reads GAGVSQTPSNKVTEKGKYVELRCDPISGHTALYWYRQSLGQGPEFLIYFQGTGAADDSGLPNDRFFAVRPEGSVSTLKIQRTERGDSAVYLCASSPRTSGDNEQFFGPGTRLTVL.

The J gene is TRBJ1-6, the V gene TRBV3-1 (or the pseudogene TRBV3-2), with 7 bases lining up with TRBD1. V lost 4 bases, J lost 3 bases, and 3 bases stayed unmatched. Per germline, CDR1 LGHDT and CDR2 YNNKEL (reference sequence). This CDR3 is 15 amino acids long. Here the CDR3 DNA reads TGTGCCAGCAGCCTTAACAGGGGCTATAATTCACCCCTCCACTTT. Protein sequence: CASSLNRGYNSPLHF.

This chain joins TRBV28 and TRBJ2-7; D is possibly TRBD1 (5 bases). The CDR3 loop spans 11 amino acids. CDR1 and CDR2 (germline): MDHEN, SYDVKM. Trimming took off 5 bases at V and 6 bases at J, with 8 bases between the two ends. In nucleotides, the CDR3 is TGTGCCAGCAGTCCCCAGGGCGAGCAGTACTTC. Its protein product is CASSPQGEQYF.

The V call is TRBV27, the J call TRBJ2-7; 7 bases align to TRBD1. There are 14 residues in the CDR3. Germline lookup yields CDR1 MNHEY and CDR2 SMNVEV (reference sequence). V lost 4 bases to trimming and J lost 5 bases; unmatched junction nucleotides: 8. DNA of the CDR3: TGTGCCAGCAGTTCCATCGACAGGGCCCACGAGCAGTACTTC. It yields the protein CASSSIDRAHEQYF.

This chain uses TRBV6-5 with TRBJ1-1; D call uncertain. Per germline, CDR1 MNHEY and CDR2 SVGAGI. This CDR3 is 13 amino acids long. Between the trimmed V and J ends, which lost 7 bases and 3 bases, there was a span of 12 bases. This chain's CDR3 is CASTLGDYTEAFF. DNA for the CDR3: TGTGCCAGCACCCTCGGAGACTACACTGAAGCTTTCTTT.

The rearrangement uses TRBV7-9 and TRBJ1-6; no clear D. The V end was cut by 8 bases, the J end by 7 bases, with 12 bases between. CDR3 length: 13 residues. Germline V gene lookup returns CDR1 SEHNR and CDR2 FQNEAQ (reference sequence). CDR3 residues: CASGNSRNSPLHF. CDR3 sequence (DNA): TGTGCCAGCGGAAACAGCCGAAATTCACCCCTCCACTTT.

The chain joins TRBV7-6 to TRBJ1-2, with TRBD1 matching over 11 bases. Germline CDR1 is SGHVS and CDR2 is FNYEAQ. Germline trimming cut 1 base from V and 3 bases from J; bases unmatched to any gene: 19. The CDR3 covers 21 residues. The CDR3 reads CASSLGLFSGQGALEDYGYTF. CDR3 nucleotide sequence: TGTGCCAGCAGCTTAGGCCTCTTTTCTGGACAGGGGGCTCTGGAAGACTATGGCTACACCTTC.

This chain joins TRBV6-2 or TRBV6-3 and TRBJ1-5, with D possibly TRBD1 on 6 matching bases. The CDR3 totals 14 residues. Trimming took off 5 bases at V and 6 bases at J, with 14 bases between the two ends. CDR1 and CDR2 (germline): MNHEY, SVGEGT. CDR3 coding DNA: TGTGCCAGCAGTAAATCTGGGACATTTCAGCCCCAGCATTTT. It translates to CASSKSGTFQPQHF.

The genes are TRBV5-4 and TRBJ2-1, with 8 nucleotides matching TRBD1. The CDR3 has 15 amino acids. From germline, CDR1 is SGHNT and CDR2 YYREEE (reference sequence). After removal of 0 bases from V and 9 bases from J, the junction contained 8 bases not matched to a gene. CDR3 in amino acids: CASSLGTGSRSEQFF. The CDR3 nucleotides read TGTGCCAGCAGCTTGGGGACAGGGAGCAGGAGTGAGCAGTTCTTC.

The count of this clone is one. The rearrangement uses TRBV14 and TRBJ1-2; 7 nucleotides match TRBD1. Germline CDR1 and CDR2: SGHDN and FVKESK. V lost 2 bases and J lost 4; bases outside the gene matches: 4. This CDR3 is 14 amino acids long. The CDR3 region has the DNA TGTGCCAGCAGCCAATTACAGGGGACCTATGGCTACACCTTC. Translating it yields CASSQLQGTYGYTF.

The CDR3 spells CAWRETGSGEKLFF. The CDR3 DNA sequence: TGTGCCTGGAGAGAGACAGGGAGCGGGGAAAAACTGTTTTTT. The chain uses TRBV30 and TRBJ1-4; 7 bases fit TRBD1. Looked up from germline, CDR1 is GTSNPN and CDR2 is SVGIG (reference sequence). V lost 3 bases to trimming and J lost 8 bases; unmatched junction nucleotides: 9. CDR3 length equals 14 residues.

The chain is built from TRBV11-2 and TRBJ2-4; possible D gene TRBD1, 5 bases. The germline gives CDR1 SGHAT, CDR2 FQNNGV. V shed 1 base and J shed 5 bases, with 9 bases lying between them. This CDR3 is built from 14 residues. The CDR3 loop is CASSLGGLENIQYF. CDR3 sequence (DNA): TGTGCCAGCAGCTTAGGGGGCCTGGAAAACATTCAGTACTTC.

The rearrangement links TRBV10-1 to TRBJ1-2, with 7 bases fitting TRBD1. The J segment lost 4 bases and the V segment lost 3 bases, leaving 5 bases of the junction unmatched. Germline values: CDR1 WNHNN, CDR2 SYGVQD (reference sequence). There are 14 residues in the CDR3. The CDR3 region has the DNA TGCGCCAGCAGTGATCGCTACAGGGGCTATGGCTACACCTTC. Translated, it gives CASSDRYRGYGYTF.

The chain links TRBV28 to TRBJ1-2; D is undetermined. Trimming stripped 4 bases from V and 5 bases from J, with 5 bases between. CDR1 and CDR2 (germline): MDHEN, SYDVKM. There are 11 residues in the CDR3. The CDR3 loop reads CASSSRYGYTF. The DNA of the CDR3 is TGTGCCAGCAGTTCGAGATATGGCTACACCTTC.

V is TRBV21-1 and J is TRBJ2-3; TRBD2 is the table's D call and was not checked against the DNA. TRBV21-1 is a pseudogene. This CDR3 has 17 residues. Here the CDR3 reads CASSKESGSGGRNTQYF. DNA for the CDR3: TGTGCCAGCAGCAAAGAATCGGGTAGCGGGGGGCGGAATACGCAGTATTTT.

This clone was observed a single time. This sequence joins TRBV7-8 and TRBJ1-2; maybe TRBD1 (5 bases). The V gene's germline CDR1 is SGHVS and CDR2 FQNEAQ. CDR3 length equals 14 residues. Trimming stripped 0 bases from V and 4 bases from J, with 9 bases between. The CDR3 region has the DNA TGTGCCAGCAGCTTAGCGGTTCAGGGCTATGGCTACACCTTC. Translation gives CASSLAVQGYGYTF.